These 30 T cell receptor beta chains were all obtained from the same sample, sequenced in a study of blood T cell dynamics during melanoma immunotherapy. Repertoires were generated with immunoSEQ multiplex PCR, while TCRdb's copy carries only in-frame clones and drops some. The sample lists 6,000 or so clones, nearly 90% occurring once. Time point defined: week 3, after first cycle of checkpoint inhibitor. Sequenced material: blood, taken from a patient treated with checkpoint blockade. These receptors all stem from a human donor with melanoma.

In DNA, the CDR3 is TGCGCCAGCAGCTGGACTAGCGGGGCAGAGACCCAGTACTTC. Amino acid sequence: CASSWTSGAETQYF. The chain couples TRBV5-1 to TRBJ2-5, with 12 bases identical to TRBD2. Germline-derived CDR1 and CDR2 are SGHRS and YFSETQ. V shed 3 bases, J shed 4 bases, and the junction held 1 base outside the gene matches. The CDR3 consists of 14 residues.

The chain couples TRBV19 to TRBJ2-6, with D unclear. V dropped 3 bases and J dropped 0 bases, with 6 bases sitting between them. Germline CDR1 LNHDA, CDR2 SQIVND (reference sequence). CDR3 size: 15 residues. Written as DNA, the CDR3 is TGTGCCAGTAGTATGCGCGCCTCTGGGGCCAACGTCCTGACTTTC. It is translated as CASSMRASGANVLTF. Filled out from reference TRBV19 and TRBJ2-6, the complete variable domain reads DGGITQSPKYLFRKEGQNVTLSCEQNLNHDAMYWYRQDPGQGLRLIYYSQIVNDFQKGDIAEGYSVSREKKESFPLTVTSAQKNPTAFYLCASSMRASGANVLTFGAGSRLTVL.

The DNA for the CDR3 is TGTGCCAGCAGCCCAGGGAGGGCGGTCAACTATGGCTACACCTTC. Its translation is CASSPGRAVNYGYTF. The genes are TRBV6-5 and TRBJ1-2; possible D gene TRBD1, 5 bases. Germline assignment: CDR1 MNHEY and CDR2 SVGAGI. The CDR3 is 15 residues long. Trimming took off 6 bases at V and 2 bases at J, with 16 bases between the two ends.

CDR3 protein: CASSLSGQASAYGYTF. As DNA, the CDR3 is TGTGCCAGCAGCCTATCCGGACAGGCTAGCGCCTATGGCTACACCTTC. V and J are TRBV7-9 and TRBJ1-2; the match to TRBD1 covers 7 bases. The V and J ends lost 5 bases and 4 bases, in that order; junction bases with no gene match: 13. This CDR3 comprises 16 residues. Germline V CDR1 and CDR2: SEHNR, FQNEAQ (reference sequence).

The chain uses TRBV7-3 and TRBJ2-3; D ambiguous. The V gene lost 2 bases and the J gene lost 4 bases, with 7 bases spanning the gap. There are 13 residues in the CDR3. Germline V gene lookup returns CDR1 SGHTA and CDR2 FQGTGA. The CDR3 DNA reads TGTGCCAGCAGCTTAGCAAGCGCAGATACGCAGTATTTT. This translates into CASSLASADTQYF.

V gene TRBV19 combines with J gene TRBJ1-2, with D perhaps TRBD1 (6 bases). The germline CDR1 and CDR2 sequences are LNHDA and SQIVND (reference sequence). Trimming removed 6 bases at V and 5 bases at J, with 16 bases between. This CDR3 region has 14 residues. The DNA of the CDR3 is TGTGCCAGTAGACTTGACAGGTCCGCTTATGGCTACACCTTC. Translating it yields CASRLDRSAYGYTF.

This chain connects TRBV5-1 to TRBJ2-3; 11 bases map to TRBD1. The trim removed 4 bases at V and 3 bases at J, leaving 4 bases unmatched. Germline loops: CDR1 SGHRS, CDR2 YFSETQ. This CDR3 has 15 residues. CDR3 DNA: TGCGCCAGCAGCGGACAGGGGGCTGGGACAGATACGCAGTATTTT. This codes for CASSGQGAGTDTQYF.

This clone was seen a single time. The chain has TRBV5-1 and TRBJ2-7, with D maybe TRBD2 (5 bases). CDR1 SGHRS and CDR2 YFSETQ come from the germline V gene. This CDR3 is 11 amino acids long. The ends were cut back, 6 bases at V and 3 bases at J, with 7 bases in the middle. Here the CDR3 reads CASTEGYEQYF. Here the CDR3 DNA reads TGCGCCAGCACTGAGGGCTACGAGCAGTACTTC.

The chain couples TRBV10-2 to TRBJ1-3; unclear D gene. The CDR3 totals 15 residues. V lost 2 bases, J lost 0 bases, and 8 bases lay in between. Germline CDR1 reads WSHSY; CDR2 reads SAAADI. The CDR3 protein is CASSELGISGNTIYF. CDR3 nucleotides: TGCGCCAGCAGTGAGCTGGGGATCTCTGGAAACACCATATATTTT.

The chain couples TRBV2 to TRBJ1-2; 7 bases map to TRBD1. The germline gives CDR1 SNHLY, CDR2 FYNNEI. This CDR3 has 14 residues. The junction had 5 bases not matched to a gene; V was cut back by 3 bases and J by 4 bases. The CDR3 DNA reads TGTGCCAGCAGTGAGGGCAGGGGGTTCTATGGCTACACCTTC. Its translation is CASSEGRGFYGYTF. Variable domain in full (rest from reference TRBV2 and TRBJ1-2): EPEVTQTPSHQVTQMGQEVILRCVPISNHLYFYWYRQILGQKVEFLVSFYNNEISEKSEIFDDQFSVERPDGSNFTLKIRSTKLEDSAMYFCASSEGRGFYGYTFGSGTRLTVV.

The gene calls are TRBV9 and TRBJ2-7, with 11 positions matching TRBD1. Looked up from germline, CDR1 is SGDLS and CDR2 is YYNGEE. The CDR3 has 14 amino acids. V shed 3 bases, J shed 4 bases, and the junction held 3 bases outside the gene matches. CDR3 amino acids: CASSGRDRGYEQYF. In nucleotides, the CDR3 is TGTGCCAGCAGCGGCCGGGACAGGGGGTACGAGCAGTACTTC. The full variable domain, completed using reference TRBV9 and TRBJ2-7, is DSGVTQTPKHLITATGQRVTLRCSPRSGDLSVYWYQQSLDQGLQFLIQYYNGEERAKGNILERFSAQQFPDLHSELNLSSLELGDSALYFCASSGRDRGYEQYFGPGTRLTVT.

This chain links TRBV7-3 with TRBJ2-1; the match to TRBD1 covers 7 bases. V dropped 1 base and J dropped 6; count of bases not matched to a gene: 15. CDR3 size: 18 residues. Germline assignment: CDR1 SGHTA and CDR2 FQGTGA. In nucleotides, the CDR3 is TGTGCCAGCAGCTTAAGACAGGGCCGGTCCCATTTCGGCAATGAGCAGTTCTTC. Translating gives CASSLRQGRSHFGNEQFF. The full variable domain, in which reference TRBV7-3 and TRBJ2-1 provide the parts outside the CDR3, is GAGVSQTPSNKVTEKGKYVELRCDPISGHTALYWYRQSLGQGPEFLIYFQGTGAADDSGLPNDRFFAVRPEGSVSTLKIQRTERGDSAVYLCASSLRQGRSHFGNEQFFGPGTRLTVL.

This rearrangement joins TRBV7-6 to TRBJ2-1, with D unclear. Trimming removed 2 bases at V and 5 bases at J, with 13 bases between. Germline V gene sequence: CDR1 SGHVS, CDR2 FNYEAQ. The CDR3 covers 15 residues. This CDR3 is CASSLSTVPNNEQFF. CDR3 DNA sequence: TGTGCCAGCAGCTTAAGTACCGTACCTAACAATGAGCAGTTCTTC. The variable domain in full, with the rest retrieved from reference TRBV7-6 and TRBJ2-1, is GAGVSQSPRYKVTKRGQDVALRCDPISGHVSLYWYRQALGQGPEFLTYFNYEAQQDKSGLPNDRFSAERPEGSISTLTIQRTEQRDSAMYRCASSLSTVPNNEQFFGPGTRLTVL.

The V gene is TRBV5-1, the J gene TRBJ1-1; D gene ambiguous. Trimming shortened V by 4 bases and J by 0 bases, and 7 bases separated the two germline ends. CDR3 length: 13 amino acids. The germline V gene has CDR1 SGHRS and CDR2 YFSETQ. This CDR3 reads CASSAHMNTEAFF. The DNA of the CDR3 is TGCGCCAGCAGCGCGCACATGAACACTGAAGCTTTCTTT.

This chain joins TRBV20-1 and TRBJ2-5, with D uncertain. Germline V gene data show CDR1 as DFQATT and CDR2 as SNEGSKA (reference sequence). The V and J ends lost 0 bases and 7 bases respectively, with 6 bases between them. The CDR3 extends over 11 amino acids. The CDR3 bases are TGCAGTGCTAGAGACCAAAGGACCCAGTACTTC. Translated: CSARDQRTQYF.

This chain connects TRBV5-1 to TRBJ1-1; D ambiguous. The V end lost 4 bases, the J end lost 0 bases, and 10 bases lay between the germline ends. Germline V CDR1 and CDR2: SGHRS, YFSETQ. The CDR3 totals 14 residues. The CDR3 bases are TGCGCCAGCAGCCCCCGGGCAATGAACACTGAAGCTTTCTTT. This gives the protein CASSPRAMNTEAFF. Using reference TRBV5-1 and TRBJ1-1 for the parts outside the CDR3, the full variable domain is KAGVTQTPRYLIKTRGQQVTLSCSPISGHRSVSWYQQTPGQGLQFLFEYFSETQRNKGNFPGRFSGRQFSNSRSEMNVSTLELGDSALYLCASSPRAMNTEAFFGQGTRLTVV.

This clone has a single count. The chain recombines TRBV5-6 with TRBJ1-4; D is unresolved. CDR3 length equals 15 residues. V lost 2 bases, J lost 1 base, and 9 bases lay in between. Germline V gives CDR1 SGHDT, CDR2 YYEEEE. The CDR3 reads CASSLSGRTNEKLFF. The CDR3, as DNA: TGTGCCAGCAGCTTATCAGGAAGAACTAATGAAAAACTGTTTTTT.

The chain joins TRBV30 to TRBJ2-7; 11 bases agree with TRBD1. The CDR3 has 16 amino acids. CDR1 is GTSNPN and CDR2 is SVGIG in the germline V gene (reference sequence). Losses at the gene ends were 3 bases for V and 1 base for J; bases not matched to a gene: 8. The CDR3 sequence: CAWSPIRDRGSYEQYF. For the CDR3, the DNA is TGTGCCTGGAGCCCTATCCGGGACAGGGGGTCCTACGAGCAGTACTTC.

This sequence joins TRBV28 and TRBJ1-1, with 8 bases matching TRBD1. The CDR3 is 13 residues long. CDR1 is MDHEN, CDR2 SYDVKM, per germline. V lost 8 bases, J lost 11 bases, and 13 bases stayed unmatched. For the CDR3, the DNA is TGTGCCAGCCGTCAATCAGGGGGCGCGTTGGCTTTCTTT. Translating it yields CASRQSGGALAFF. Combining the CDR3 with reference TRBV28 and TRBJ1-1 gives the whole variable domain DVKVTQSSRYLVKRTGEKVFLECVQDMDHENMFWYRQDPGLGLRLIYFSYDVKMKEKGDIPEGYSVSREKKERFSLILESASTNQTSMYLCASRQSGGALAFFGQGTRLTVV.

The V call is TRBV5-1, the J call TRBJ2-5; 15 positions agree with TRBD2. V lost 3 bases and J lost 4; bases outside the gene matches: 1. Germline-derived CDR1 and CDR2 are SGHRS and YFSETQ. The CDR3 spans 15 residues. CDR3 DNA: TGCGCCAGCAGCTCGGGACTAGCGGGGGGAGAGACCCAGTACTTC. Translation gives CASSSGLAGGETQYF.

This chain links TRBV5-8 with TRBJ2-7; no firm D call. The CDR3 has 13 residues. Germline CDR1 and CDR2: SGHTS and YDEGEE. V shed 2 bases and J shed 6 bases, with 12 bases lying between them. The CDR3 here is CASSFRSNSEQYF. The CDR3 nucleotides read TGTGCCAGCAGCTTCCGGTCTAACAGCGAGCAGTACTTC.

V usage is TRBV28 and J usage is TRBJ1-3; 8 nucleotides line up with TRBD1. J gave up 2 bases and V 6 bases, and 3 bases lay outside the gene matches. Germline CDR1 and CDR2: MDHEN and SYDVKM. The CDR3 runs 14 residues. The CDR3 sequence: CASSLTGAGNTIYF. CDR3 in DNA: TGTGCCAGCAGCTTGACAGGGGCTGGAAACACCATATATTTT.

The V and J genes are TRBV5-1 and TRBJ2-7; D gene ambiguous. The CDR3 runs to 11 residues. Deletions cut 3 bases from V and 3 bases from J, with 4 bases between. Germline values: CDR1 SGHRS, CDR2 YFSETQ. The CDR3 is CASSYRYEQYF. In DNA form, the CDR3 reads TGCGCCAGCAGCTACCGCTACGAGCAGTACTTC.

V and J are TRBV5-1 and TRBJ1-1; 10 bases fit TRBD1. This CDR3 region has 14 residues. The ends lost 3 bases at V and 1 base at J; junction bases unmatched: 0. Germline loops: CDR1 SGHRS, CDR2 YFSETQ. The CDR3 is CASSWTGGNTEAFF. CDR3 bases: TGCGCCAGCAGCTGGACAGGGGGGAACACTGAAGCTTTCTTT.

This chain uses TRBV28 with TRBJ2-2; 8 positions agree with TRBD1. Trimming removed 10 bases from V and 4 bases from J; junction bases left unmatched: 11. CDR1 is MDHEN, CDR2 SYDVKM, per germline. The length of the CDR3 is 15 residues. The CDR3 DNA follows: TGTGCCACTCAAACCGGGACAGGTAGCACCGGGGAGCTGTTTTTT. It is translated as CATQTGTGSTGELFF.

CDR3 DNA sequence: TGTGCCAGCTCACCACGGTCAGCCGAAGAGACCCAGTACTTC. Translated: CASSPRSAEETQYF. The chain carries TRBV18 and TRBJ2-5, with D unclear. Per germline, CDR1 KGHSH and CDR2 LQKENI. There are 14 residues in the CDR3. Trimming left V 1 base short and J 3 bases short, with 9 bases between.

The chain couples TRBV6-1 to TRBJ2-7; D remains unclear. Germline CDR1 MNHNS, CDR2 SASEGT. Trimming shortened V by 7 bases and J by 2 bases, and 12 bases separated the two germline ends. The CDR3 covers 13 residues. CDR3 DNA: TGTGCCAGCACCGAAGGTTATGCCTACGAGCAGTACTTC. It encodes CASTEGYAYEQYF.

The J gene is TRBJ2-7, the V gene TRBV4-1; no definite D call. Looked up from germline, CDR1 is MGHRA and CDR2 is YSYEKL. V was cut by 2 bases and J by 6 bases, with 26 bases left in between. The CDR3 is 18 residues long. The CDR3 protein is CASSQRASVGPSSPEQYF. In DNA, the CDR3 is TGCGCCAGCAGCCAACGCGCCTCCGTCGGGCCTTCCTCTCCCGAGCAGTACTTC.

This chain links TRBV4-2 with TRBJ2-1; 7 positions agree with TRBD1. The CDR3 extends over 16 amino acids. V was pared by 1 base and J by 2 bases, with 5 bases of the junction left unmatched. Germline V gene data show CDR1 as LGHNA and CDR2 as YNFKEQ. The CDR3, as DNA: TGTGCCAGCAGCCAAGGGTATGGACAGGCCTACAATGAGCAGTTCTTC. This sequence encodes CASSQGYGQAYNEQFF.

V usage is TRBV5-4 and J usage is TRBJ1-2; D uncertain. The CDR3 runs to 13 residues. Germline-derived CDR1 and CDR2 are SGHNT and YYREEE (reference sequence). V was cut by 0 bases and J by 6 bases, with 9 bases left in between. Here the CDR3 DNA reads TGTGCCAGCAGCTTGGTAGCCAGCGATGGCTACACCTTC. This gives the protein CASSLVASDGYTF.